A single sample is the source of the 10 T cell receptor beta chains below, sequenced in a study of cytomegalovirus exposure and HLA in healthy donors. The repertoire was sequenced with immunoSEQ multiplex PCR; TCRdb's copy has only in-frame clones and lacks some. The data hold about 73,000 clones, with approximately 90% observed a single time. The sample consisted of PBMCs. The receptors derive from a woman younger than 35 in good health and CMV-seropositive.

As concerns this clone: Other DNA sequences in the sample encode the same CDR3. V and J are TRBV19 and TRBJ2-5; 10 nucleotides agree with TRBD1. V gave up 3 bases and J gave up 3 bases; unmatched junction bases: 4. There are 15 residues in the CDR3. The germline V gene has CDR1 LNHDA and CDR2 SQIVND (reference sequence). The CDR3: CASSIEGQGKETQYF. DNA of the CDR3: TGTGCCAGTAGTATCGAGGGACAGGGGAAAGAGACCCAGTACTTC. Full variable domain (rest looked up from reference TRBV19 and TRBJ2-5): DGGITQSPKYLFRKEGQNVTLSCEQNLNHDAMYWYRQDPGQGLRLIYYSQIVNDFQKGDIAEGYSVSREKKESFPLTVTSAQKNPTAFYLCASSIEGQGKETQYFGPGTRLLVL.

Note on this clone: One end of the junction fails to match germline, which may point to a read error. The V and J genes are TRBV29-1 and TRBJ1-1, with 9 bases that match TRBD1. The CDR3 covers 8 residues. The germline V gene has CDR1 SQVTM and CDR2 ANQGSEA. The CDR3 loop reads CSGTGAAF. CDR3 bases: TGCAGCGGGACAGGGGCCGCCTTT.

The chain uses TRBV18 and TRBJ1-2, with D possibly TRBD1 on 6 matching bases. The length of the CDR3 is 15 residues. The V gene lost 0 bases and the J gene lost 3 bases, with 11 bases spanning the gap. Per the germline V gene, CDR1 is KGHSH and CDR2 is LQKENI. The CDR3 loop reads CASSPPEGDYYGYTF. CDR3 DNA sequence: TGTGCCAGCTCACCACCTGAGGGGGATTACTATGGCTACACCTTC. The full variable domain, completed using reference TRBV18 and TRBJ1-2, is NAGVMQNPRHLVRRRGQEARLRCSPMKGHSHVYWYRQLPEEGLKFMVYLQKENIIDESGMPKERFSAEFPKEGPSILRIQQVVRGDSAAYFCASSPPEGDYYGYTFGSGTRLTVV.

The chain uses TRBV27 and TRBJ2-2; maybe TRBD2 (5 bases). The CDR3 contains 16 residues. CDR1 and CDR2 (germline): MNHEY, SMNVEV (reference sequence). Trimming stripped 2 bases from V and 4 bases from J, with 14 bases between. This CDR3 reads CASSLLTAGGTGELFF. The CDR3 bases are TGTGCCAGCAGTTTACTCACAGCCGGAGGCACCGGGGAGCTGTTTTTT.

This clone appeared once. This chain connects TRBV11-3 to TRBJ2-1; 7 nucleotides agree with TRBD2. Germline V gene lookup returns CDR1 SGHNT and CDR2 YENEEA. The junction had 2 bases not matched to a gene; V was cut back by 1 base and J by 2 bases. The length of the CDR3 is 15 residues. In DNA form, the CDR3 reads TGTGCCAGCAGCTTAGGGCTAGCGGCCTACAATGAGCAGTTCTTC. Translated: CASSLGLAAYNEQFF. Looking up the rest from reference TRBV11-3 and TRBJ2-1 gives the full variable domain: EAGVVQSPRYKIIEKKQPVAFWCNPISGHNTLYWYLQNLGQGPELLIRYENEEAVDDSQLPKDRFSAERLKGVDSTLKIQPAELGDSAVYLCASSLGLAAYNEQFFGPGTRLTVL.

This sequence joins TRBV27 and TRBJ1-4, with no clear D. CDR3 size: 15 residues. CDR1 MNHEY and CDR2 SMNVEV come from the germline V gene (reference sequence). V shed 7 bases and J shed 3 bases, with 15 bases lying between them. This CDR3 is CASTPAGNPNEKLFF. Here the CDR3 DNA reads TGTGCCAGCACCCCGGCGGGGAATCCTAATGAAAAACTGTTTTTT. The whole variable domain, filled in from reference TRBV27 and TRBJ1-4, reads EAQVTQNPRYLITVTGKKLTVTCSQNMNHEYMSWYRQDPGLGLRQIYYSMNVEVTDKGDVPEGYKVSRKEKRNFPLILESPSPNQTSLYFCASTPAGNPNEKLFFGSGTQLSVL.

This chain uses TRBV4-2 with TRBJ2-7; TRBD2 aligns across 9 bases. CDR3 length: 15 amino acids. Germline CDR1 is LGHNA and CDR2 is YNFKEQ. J gave up 4 bases and V 4 bases, and 8 bases lay outside the gene matches. The CDR3 protein is CASSLGAGGSYEQYF. Here the CDR3 DNA reads TGTGCCAGCAGCCTAGGAGCGGGAGGAAGTTACGAGCAGTACTTC.

The chain joins TRBV6-1 to TRBJ2-5, with a possible D match to TRBD2 (7 bases). CDR3 length equals 16 residues. Trimming took off 2 bases at V and 7 bases at J, with 20 bases between the two ends. The germline V gene has CDR1 MNHNS and CDR2 SASEGT. The DNA for the CDR3 is TGTGCCAGCAGTGAAAGTTTTGCGGGGGCTGTCGGGACCCAGTACTTC. Its protein is CASSESFAGAVGTQYF.

This clone appeared once. The V and J genes are TRBV6-4 and TRBJ2-1; 8 bases are a match to TRBD2. Germline V gene lookup returns CDR1 MRHNA and CDR2 SNTAGT. This CDR3 has 16 amino acids. V gave up 0 bases and J gave up 4 bases; unmatched junction bases: 5. The CDR3 bases are TGTGCCAGCAGTGACTCGTTTACTAGCGGTTACAATGAGCAGTTCTTC. Its translation is CASSDSFTSGYNEQFF.

V and J are TRBV7-9 and TRBJ2-1; 8 bases map to TRBD1. The germline gives CDR1 SEHNR, CDR2 FQNEAQ (reference sequence). The V and J ends lost 5 bases and 2 bases, in that order; junction bases with no gene match: 8. The CDR3 contains 16 residues. The CDR3 DNA is TGTGCCAGCAGCCCCCGGACAGGGCAGACCTACAATGAGCAGTTCTTC. It yields the protein CASSPRTGQTYNEQFF.